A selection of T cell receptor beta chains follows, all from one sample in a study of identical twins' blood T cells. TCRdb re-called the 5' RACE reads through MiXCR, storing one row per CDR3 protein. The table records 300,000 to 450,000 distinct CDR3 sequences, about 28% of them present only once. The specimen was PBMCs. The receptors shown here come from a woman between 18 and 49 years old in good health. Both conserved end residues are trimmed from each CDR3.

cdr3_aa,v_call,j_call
ASSYGGPVEAF,TRBV7-2,TRBJ1-1
ASSLLGSGTEAF,TRBV4-3,TRBJ1-1
ATREQGANTEAF,TRBV3-1,TRBJ1-1
ATRPVNGDTQY,TRBV6-1,TRBJ2-3
SADSVFGKGTDTQY,TRBV20-1,TRBJ2-3
ASSRDRATEAF,TRBV2,TRBJ1-1
SAPNRLGSGYT,TRBV20-1,TRBJ1-2
ASGLGIQPITEAF,TRBV12-5,TRBJ1-1
ATEGSGNTIY,TRBV6-1,TRBJ1-3
ASSSSPYEQY,TRBV5-6,TRBJ2-7
ASSPSDRGELF,TRBV7-2,TRBJ2-2
ASSPGRRTQY,TRBV14,TRBJ2-3
ATRRGGAQF,TRBV10-3,TRBJ2-1
ASSESAQGALSNNEQF,TRBV25-1,TRBJ2-1
ASVRTGGFTEAF,TRBV25-1,TRBJ1-1
ASSFRAARTYNEQF,TRBV27,TRBJ2-1
ASSLSRGTFYNEQF,TRBV7-9,TRBJ2-1
ASSREMDTQY,TRBV5-1,TRBJ2-3
GVRTSGSSYEQY,TRBV29-1,TRBJ2-7
ASSTGTNNEQF,TRBV18,TRBJ2-1
SARAGLDYEQY,TRBV20-1,TRBJ2-7